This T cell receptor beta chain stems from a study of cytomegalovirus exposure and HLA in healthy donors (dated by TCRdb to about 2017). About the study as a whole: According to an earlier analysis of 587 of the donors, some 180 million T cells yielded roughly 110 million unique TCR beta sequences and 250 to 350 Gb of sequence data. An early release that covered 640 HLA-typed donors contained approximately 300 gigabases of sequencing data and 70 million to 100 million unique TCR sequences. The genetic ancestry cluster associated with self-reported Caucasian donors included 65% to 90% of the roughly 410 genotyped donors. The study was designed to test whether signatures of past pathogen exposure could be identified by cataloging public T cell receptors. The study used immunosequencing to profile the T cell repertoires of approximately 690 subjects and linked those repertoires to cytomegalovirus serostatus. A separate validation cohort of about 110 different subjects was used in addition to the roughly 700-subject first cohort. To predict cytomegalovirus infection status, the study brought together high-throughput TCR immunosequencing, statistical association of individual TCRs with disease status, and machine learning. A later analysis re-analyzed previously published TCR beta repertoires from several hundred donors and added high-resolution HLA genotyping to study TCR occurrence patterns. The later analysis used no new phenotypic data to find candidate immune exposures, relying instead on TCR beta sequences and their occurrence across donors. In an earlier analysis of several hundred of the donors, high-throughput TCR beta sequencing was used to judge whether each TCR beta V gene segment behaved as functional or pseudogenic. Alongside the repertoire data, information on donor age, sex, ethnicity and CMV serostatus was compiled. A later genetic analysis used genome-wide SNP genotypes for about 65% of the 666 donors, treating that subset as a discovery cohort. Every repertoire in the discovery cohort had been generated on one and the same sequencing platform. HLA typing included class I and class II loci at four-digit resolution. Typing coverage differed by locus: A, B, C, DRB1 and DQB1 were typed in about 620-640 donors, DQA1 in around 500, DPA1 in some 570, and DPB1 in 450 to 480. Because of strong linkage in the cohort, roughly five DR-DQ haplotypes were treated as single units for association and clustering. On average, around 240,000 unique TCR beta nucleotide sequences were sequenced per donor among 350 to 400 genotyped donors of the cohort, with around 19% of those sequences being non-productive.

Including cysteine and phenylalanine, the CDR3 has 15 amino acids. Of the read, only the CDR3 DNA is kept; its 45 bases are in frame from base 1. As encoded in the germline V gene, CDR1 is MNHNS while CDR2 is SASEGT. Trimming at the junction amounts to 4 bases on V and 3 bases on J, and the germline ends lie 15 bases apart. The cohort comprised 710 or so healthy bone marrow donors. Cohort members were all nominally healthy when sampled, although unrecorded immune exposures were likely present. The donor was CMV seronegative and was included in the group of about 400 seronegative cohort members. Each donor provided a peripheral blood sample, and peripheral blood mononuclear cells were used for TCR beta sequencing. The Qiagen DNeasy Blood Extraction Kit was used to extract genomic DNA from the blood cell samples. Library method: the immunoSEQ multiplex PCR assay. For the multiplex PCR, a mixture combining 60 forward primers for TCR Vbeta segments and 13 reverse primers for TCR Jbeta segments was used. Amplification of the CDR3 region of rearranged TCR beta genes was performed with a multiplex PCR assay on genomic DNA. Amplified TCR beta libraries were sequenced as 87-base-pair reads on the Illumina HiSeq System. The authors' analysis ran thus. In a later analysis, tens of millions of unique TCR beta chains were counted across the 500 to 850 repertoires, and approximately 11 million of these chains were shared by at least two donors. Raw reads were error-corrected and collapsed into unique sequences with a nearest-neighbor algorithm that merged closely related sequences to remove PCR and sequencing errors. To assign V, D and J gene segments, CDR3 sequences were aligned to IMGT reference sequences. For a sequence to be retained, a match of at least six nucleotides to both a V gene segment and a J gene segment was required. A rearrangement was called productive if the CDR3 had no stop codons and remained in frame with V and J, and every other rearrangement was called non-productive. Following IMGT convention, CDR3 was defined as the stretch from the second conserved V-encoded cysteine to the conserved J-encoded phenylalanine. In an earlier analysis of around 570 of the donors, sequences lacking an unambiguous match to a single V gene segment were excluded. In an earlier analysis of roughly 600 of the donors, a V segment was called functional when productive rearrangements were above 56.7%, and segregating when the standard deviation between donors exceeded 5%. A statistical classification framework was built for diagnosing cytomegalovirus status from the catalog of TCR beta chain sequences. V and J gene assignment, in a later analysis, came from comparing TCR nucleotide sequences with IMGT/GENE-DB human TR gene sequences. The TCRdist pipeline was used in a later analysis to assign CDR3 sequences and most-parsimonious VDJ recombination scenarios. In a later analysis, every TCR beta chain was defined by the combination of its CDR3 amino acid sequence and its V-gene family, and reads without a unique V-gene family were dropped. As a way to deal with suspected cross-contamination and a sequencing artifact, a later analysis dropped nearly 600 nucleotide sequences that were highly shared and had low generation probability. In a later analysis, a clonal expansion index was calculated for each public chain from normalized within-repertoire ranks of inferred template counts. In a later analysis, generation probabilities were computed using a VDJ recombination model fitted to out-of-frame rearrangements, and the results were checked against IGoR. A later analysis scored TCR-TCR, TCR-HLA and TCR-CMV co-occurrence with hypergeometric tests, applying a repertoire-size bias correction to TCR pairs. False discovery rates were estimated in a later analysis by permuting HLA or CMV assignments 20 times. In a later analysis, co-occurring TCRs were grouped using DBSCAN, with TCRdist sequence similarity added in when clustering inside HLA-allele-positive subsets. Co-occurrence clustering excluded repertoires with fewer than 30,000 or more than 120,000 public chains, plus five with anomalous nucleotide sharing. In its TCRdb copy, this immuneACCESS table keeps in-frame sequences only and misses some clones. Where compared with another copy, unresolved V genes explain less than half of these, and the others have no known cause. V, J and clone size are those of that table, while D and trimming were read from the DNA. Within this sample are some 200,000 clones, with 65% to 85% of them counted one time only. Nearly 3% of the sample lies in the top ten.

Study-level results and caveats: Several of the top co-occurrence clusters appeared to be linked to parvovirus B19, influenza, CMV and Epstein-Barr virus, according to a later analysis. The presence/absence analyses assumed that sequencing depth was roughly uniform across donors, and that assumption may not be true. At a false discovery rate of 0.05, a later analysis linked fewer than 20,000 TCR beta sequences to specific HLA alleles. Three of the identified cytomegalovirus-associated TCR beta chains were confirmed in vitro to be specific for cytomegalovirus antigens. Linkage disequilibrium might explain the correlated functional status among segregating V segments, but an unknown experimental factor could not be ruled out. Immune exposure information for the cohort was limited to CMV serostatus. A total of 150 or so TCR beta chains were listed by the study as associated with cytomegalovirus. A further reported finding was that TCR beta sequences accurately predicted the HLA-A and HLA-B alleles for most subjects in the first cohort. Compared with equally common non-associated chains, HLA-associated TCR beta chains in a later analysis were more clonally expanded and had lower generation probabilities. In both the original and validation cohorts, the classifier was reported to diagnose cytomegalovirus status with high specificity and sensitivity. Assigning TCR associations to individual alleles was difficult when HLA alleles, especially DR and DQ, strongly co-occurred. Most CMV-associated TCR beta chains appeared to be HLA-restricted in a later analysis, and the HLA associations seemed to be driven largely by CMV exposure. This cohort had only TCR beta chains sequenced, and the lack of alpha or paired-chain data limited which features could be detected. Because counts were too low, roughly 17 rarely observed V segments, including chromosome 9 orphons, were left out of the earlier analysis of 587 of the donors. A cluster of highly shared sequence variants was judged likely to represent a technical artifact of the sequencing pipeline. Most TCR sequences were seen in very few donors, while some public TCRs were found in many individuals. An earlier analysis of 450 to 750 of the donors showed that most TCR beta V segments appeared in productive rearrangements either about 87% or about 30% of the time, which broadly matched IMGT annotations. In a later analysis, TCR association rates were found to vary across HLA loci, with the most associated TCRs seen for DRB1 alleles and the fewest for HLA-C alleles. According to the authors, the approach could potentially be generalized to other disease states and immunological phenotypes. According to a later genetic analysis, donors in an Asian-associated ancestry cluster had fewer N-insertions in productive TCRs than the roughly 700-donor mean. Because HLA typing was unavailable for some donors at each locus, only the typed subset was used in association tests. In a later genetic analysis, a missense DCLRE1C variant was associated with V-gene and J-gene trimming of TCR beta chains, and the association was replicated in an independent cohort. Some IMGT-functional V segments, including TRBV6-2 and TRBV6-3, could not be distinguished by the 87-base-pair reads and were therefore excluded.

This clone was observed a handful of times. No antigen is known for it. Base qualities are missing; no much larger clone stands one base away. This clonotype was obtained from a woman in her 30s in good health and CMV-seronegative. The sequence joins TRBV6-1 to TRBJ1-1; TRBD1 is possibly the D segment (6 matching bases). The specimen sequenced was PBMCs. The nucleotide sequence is TGTGCCAGCAGTGGCCACAGGGAAGACGACACTGAAGCTTTCTTT. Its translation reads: CASSGHREDDTEAFF.